The clone carrying this TCR beta chain was observed at least ten times. During its preparation, the TCRbeta library received unique molecular identifiers. TCRdb re-analysed the PCR reads in MiXCR, keeping a single row per CDR3 protein. The repertoire holds about 300,000 distinct CDR3 sequences, with around a tenth as singletons. Germline V CDR1 and CDR2: LGHNA, YSLEER. J was trimmed by 1 base and V by 0 bases; bases with no gene match: 14. The CDR3 runs 20 residues. The entry originates in a study of T-cell reconstitution after alpha-beta-depleted transplantation in children. Sequenced here: PBMCs, sampled before TCRalphabeta/CD19-depleted stem cell transplant. The receptor was derived from a boy younger than two with acute myeloid leukemia, due to receive a stem cell transplant. The chain uses TRBV4-3 and TRBJ2-1; TRBD2 matches 8 bases. The CDR3 region is CASSQDELLAGGGSYNEQFF. The CDR3 DNA sequence: TGCGCCAGCAGCCAAGATGAGCTTTTGGCGGGAGGTGGATCCTACAATGAGCAGTTCTTC.